The rows below give T cell receptor beta chains drawn from one sample of a study of OX40 agonist ivuxolimab in advanced cancers. Some clones are missing from TCRdb's copy, which holds only in-frame ones; the method was immunoSEQ multiplex PCR. The table includes about 22,000 clones, about four fifths detected once. Here the sequenced sample was CD4+ or CD8+ T cells sorted from blood, taken in a trial of the OX40 agonist ivuxolimab. The origin of the receptors is an adult with an advanced solid tumor such as melanoma, head and neck, liver or kidney cancer. The CDR3 runs from the conserved cysteine through the conserved F or W. Fields, in order: V gene, J gene, D gene, clone size, CDR3 protein, CDR3 DNA. The D gene is left open where the match is weak. The size entry is marked missing in some rows and otherwise reads once, few, many or a size class.

TRBV27	TRBJ2-7	TRBD2	.	CASSPGTSYEQYF	TGTGCCAGCAGTCCGGGGACTAGCTACGAGCAGTACTTC
TRBV11-2	TRBJ2-2	.	.	CASSSTDANTGELFF	TGTGCCAGCAGCTCGACAGACGCGAACACCGGGGAGCTGTTTTTT
TRBV6-5	TRBJ1-5	.	once	CASSYAAPYSNQPQHF	TGTGCCAGCAGTTACGCGGCACCCTATAGCAATCAGCCCCAGCATTTT
TRBV6-6	TRBJ2-7	.	.	CASNVPGSYEQYF	TGTGCCAGCAACGTTCCGGGGTCCTACGAGCAGTACTTC
TRBV19	TRBJ1-5	.	.	CGVGNNQPQHF	TGTGGAGTAGGGAACAATCAGCCCCAGCATTTT
TRBV5-1	TRBJ1-2	.	.	CASTEGEGYTF	TGCGCCAGCACGGAGGGCGAAGGCTACACCTTC
TRBV2	TRBJ2-1	.	.	CASTRGWNNEQFF	TGTGCCAGCACGAGGGGATGGAACAATGAGCAGTTCTTC
TRBV9	TRBJ2-3	TRBD2	.	CASSVNLAGGPDTQYF	TGTGCCAGCAGCGTTAATTTAGCGGGGGGGCCAGATACGCAGTATTTT
TRBV5-4	TRBJ2-7	TRBD1	.	CASSLLTGGYEQYF	TGTGCCAGCAGCTTGCTGACAGGGGGCTACGAGCAGTACTTC
TRBV1	TRBJ1-1	.	few	CTSSLNTEAFF	TGCACCAGCAGCCTGAACACTGAAGCTTTCTTT
TRBV6-1	TRBJ2-7	TRBD2	.	CASSEFIAGTFYEQYF	TGTGCCAGCAGTGAATTCATAGCGGGAACCTTCTACGAGCAGTACTTC
TRBV14	TRBJ2-6	.	.	CASSLQRRGPGANVLTF	TGTGCCAGCAGCTTGCAACGTAGGGGCCCTGGGGCCAACGTCCTGACTTTC
TRBV2	TRBJ1-4	.	.	CASSPPDSNEKLFF	TGTGCCAGCAGCCCACCGGACTCTAATGAAAAACTGTTTTTT
TRBV6-5	TRBJ1-3	.	.	CASSYDTVLSGNTIYF	TGTGCCAGCAGTTACGACACAGTGCTATCTGGAAACACCATATATTTT
TRBV19	TRBJ2-5	.	.	CASSWENQETQYF	TGTGCCAGTAGCTGGGAGAACCAAGAGACCCAGTACTTC
TRBV19	TRBJ2-6	.	.	CASTRRISGANVLTF	TGTGCCAGTACCAGACGGATCTCTGGGGCCAACGTCCTGACTTTC
TRBV9	TRBJ2-5	.	.	CASSVGGVQETQYF	TGTGCCAGCAGCGTCGGCGGGGTCCAAGAGACCCAGTACTTC
TRBV5-4	TRBJ2-7	.	.	CASSFGVSEQYF	TGTGCCAGCAGCTTCGGGGTGTCCGAGCAGTACTTC